Below are 19 T cell receptor beta chains sequenced from a single sample in a study of cytotoxic CD8 clonotypes in ibrutinib-treated CLL. Generated by immunoSEQ multiplex PCR, the TCRdb table keeps only in-frame clones and is missing some. The sample lists under 200,000 clones; roughly 80% were seen once. The sequences come from PBMCs, collected after 24 months of ibrutinib treatment. Receptor source: a human donor with chronic lymphocytic leukemia.

In nucleotides, the CDR3 is TGTGCCAGCCCCAGGGGGGGCTACGAGCAGTACTTC. Amino acids: CASPRGGYEQYF. This chain joins TRBV6-5 and TRBJ2-7; perhaps D is TRBD1 or TRBD2 (7 bases each). Germline CDR1 and CDR2: MNHEY and SVGAGI. The V gene lost 8 bases and the J gene lost 3 bases, with 11 bases spanning the gap. This CDR3 comprises 12 residues.

The chain uses TRBV19 and TRBJ1-1, with 7 bases that match TRBD1. The CDR3 extends over 13 amino acids. The trim removed 10 bases at V and 4 bases at J, leaving 9 bases unmatched. Germline V CDR1 and CDR2: LNHDA, SQIVND (reference sequence). CDR3 sequence reads: CATDAGGITEAFF. The CDR3, as DNA: TGTGCCACCGATGCAGGGGGGATCACTGAAGCTTTCTTT.

This clone occurred once. J is TRBJ2-7 and V is TRBV5-1; 7 bases map to TRBD1. The CDR3 totals 16 residues. The junction had 6 bases not matched to a gene; V was cut back by 0 bases and J by 0 bases. Germline CDR1 and CDR2: SGHRS and YFSETQ. The CDR3 nucleotides read TGCGCCAGCAGCTTGGTACGGGACAGTTTCTCCTACGAGCAGTACTTC. Residues: CASSLVRDSFSYEQYF.

The rearrangement uses TRBV5-4 and TRBJ1-2; D is ambiguous. V was trimmed by 0 bases and J by 5 bases, leaving 8 bases between them. Germline assignment: CDR1 SGHNT and CDR2 YYREEE (reference sequence). The CDR3 sequence is 13 residues long. The DNA for the CDR3 is TGTGCCAGCAGCTTGGAGGAGAGGTATGGCTACACCTTC. It codes for CASSLEERYGYTF.

CDR3 in DNA: TGTGCCAGCAGCGTAGCGGCCAATACGCAGTATTTT. Amino acids: CASSVAANTQYF. This chain uses TRBV9 with TRBJ2-3; D is unclear. The germline V and J ends were trimmed by 0 bases and 7 bases, with 6 bases remaining between them. The CDR3 contains 12 residues. Germline CDR1 and CDR2: SGDLS and YYNGEE.

Points on this clone: Additional DNA sequences in this sample encode the identical CDR3. The CDR3 sequence is CASSLGLSYEQYF. CDR3 in DNA: TGTGCCAGCAGTTTGGGCCTATCCTACGAGCAGTACTTC. The rearrangement uses TRBV28 and TRBJ2-7; no clear D. This CDR3 spans 13 amino acids. Between the trimmed V and J ends, which lost 3 bases and 1 base, there was a span of 7 bases. CDR1 and CDR2 from the germline V gene are MDHEN and SYDVKM.

CDR3 region: CASTNTGNTIYF. CDR3 in DNA: TGTGCCAGCACCAACACCGGAAACACCATATATTTT. The rearrangement uses TRBV6-6 and TRBJ1-3; D not certain. V was pared by 7 bases and J by 4 bases, with 8 bases between. CDR1 and CDR2 (germline): MNHNY, SVGAGI (reference sequence). This CDR3 has 12 amino acids.

CDR3 protein: CASSRASGPRSSYEQYF. CDR3 bases: TGTGCCAGCTCACGGGCTAGCGGGCCCCGAAGCTCCTACGAGCAGTACTTC. This chain joins TRBV18 and TRBJ2-7; TRBD2 matches at 8 bases. V lost 4 bases and J lost 0; bases outside the gene matches: 11. The CDR3 extends over 17 amino acids. Germline V gives CDR1 KGHSH, CDR2 LQKENI.

This clone has a single count. The chain uses TRBV6-1 and TRBJ2-1; 8 bases fit TRBD1. CDR1 is MNHNS, CDR2 SASEGT, per germline. Trimming cost V 3 bases and J 3 bases; bases outside gene matches: 7. This CDR3 has 16 residues. The CDR3 loop is CASSELTGVNYNEQFF. For the CDR3, the DNA is TGTGCCAGCAGTGAGTTGACAGGGGTTAACTACAATGAGCAGTTCTTC.

The rearrangement joins TRBV11-1 to TRBJ1-1; a weak D match, TRBD1 (5 bases). Trimming took 4 bases from V and 4 from J, leaving 13 bases between them. The CDR3 has 14 residues. Germline V gives CDR1 SGHAT, CDR2 FQDESV (reference sequence). The CDR3 region is CASSWTPSPTEAFF. As DNA, the CDR3 is TGTGCCAGCAGCTGGACACCATCACCCACTGAAGCTTTCTTT. Based on the CDR3 plus reference TRBV11-1 and TRBJ1-1, the full variable domain is EAEVAQSPRYKITEKSQAVAFWCDPISGHATLYWYRQILGQGPELLVQFQDESVVDDSQLPKDRFSAERLKGVDSTLKIQPAELGDSAMYLCASSWTPSPTEAFFGQGTRLTVV.

CDR3 amino acids: CAWSGGSGSVSEQYF. The CDR3 DNA sequence: TGTGCCTGGAGTGGAGGTTCAGGGTCGGTAAGCGAGCAGTACTTC. This sequence joins TRBV30 and TRBJ2-7; possible D gene TRBD1, 5 bases. CDR3 length: 15 residues. CDR1 and CDR2 (germline): GTSNPN, SVGIG (reference sequence). The V gene lost 1 base and the J gene lost 6 bases, with 19 bases spanning the gap.

The chain links TRBV18 to TRBJ2-4; 9 nucleotides agree with TRBD2. Germline V gene data show CDR1 as KGHSH and CDR2 as LQKENI. The CDR3 is 19 residues long. The V gene end was trimmed by 1 base and the J gene end by 3 bases; junction bases not matched to a gene: 13. CDR3 in DNA: TGTGCCAGCTCACCACTTTCGGTTTACCCTAGCGGGGACAAAAACATTCAGTACTTC. Translation: CASSPLSVYPSGDKNIQYF.

This chain links TRBV14 with TRBJ1-2, with 7 nucleotides matching TRBD1. The CDR3 has 14 amino acids. The germline gives CDR1 SGHDN, CDR2 FVKESK. V dropped 4 bases and J dropped 3; count of bases not matched to a gene: 5. The CDR3 DNA is TGTGCCAGCAGCCCTCGACAGGGACACTATGGCTACACCTTC. This codes for CASSPRQGHYGYTF. Full variable domain (outside the CDR3, taken from reference TRBV14 and TRBJ1-2): EAGVTQFPSHSVIEKGQTVTLRCDPISGHDNLYWYRRVMGKEIKFLLHFVKESKQDESGMPNNRFLAERTGGTYSTLKVQPAELEDSGVYFCASSPRQGHYGYTFGSGTRLTVV.

This clone was seen many times. Additional DNA sequences in this sample encode the identical CDR3. CDR3 protein: CASSLGPSGGQETQYF. Written as DNA, the CDR3 is TGCGCCAGCAGCTTGGGGCCTAGCGGGGGCCAAGAGACCCAGTACTTC. This chain connects TRBV5-1 to TRBJ2-5, with 10 bases lining up with TRBD2. CDR1 and CDR2 (germline): SGHRS, YFSETQ. The V and J ends lost 0 bases and 1 base, in that order; junction bases with no gene match: 3. CDR3 length: 16 amino acids. The full variable domain, its missing parts supplied by reference TRBV5-1 and TRBJ2-5, is KAGVTQTPRYLIKTRGQQVTLSCSPISGHRSVSWYQQTPGQGLQFLFEYFSETQRNKGNFPGRFSGRQFSNSRSEMNVSTLELGDSALYLCASSLGPSGGQETQYFGPGTRLLVL.

The CDR3 DNA follows: TGTGCCAGTAGTATCTCGGGAACAGGGCGCAACGAGCAGTACTTC. Protein product: CASSISGTGRNEQYF. The rearrangement joins TRBV19 to TRBJ2-7; weak D call: TRBD1 (6 bases). The CDR3 contains 15 residues. The germline gives CDR1 LNHDA, CDR2 SQIVND (reference sequence). Trimming removed 3 bases at V and 5 bases at J, with 17 bases between.

J is TRBJ1-2 and V is TRBV5-1; D uncertain. This CDR3 comprises 13 residues. Trimming removed 3 bases from V and 8 bases from J, with 14 bases in between. Germline V gives CDR1 SGHRS, CDR2 YFSETQ. In DNA, the CDR3 is TGCGCCAGCAGCTCAGGAGATACGGGAGGCTACACCTTC. Protein product: CASSSGDTGGYTF.

The rearrangement links TRBV6-1 to TRBJ2-3, with TRBD2 matching 11 bases. Germline V gene data show CDR1 as MNHNS and CDR2 as SASEGT. V shed 1 base, J shed 0 bases, and the junction held 3 bases outside the gene matches. This CDR3 is 17 amino acids long. DNA for the CDR3: TGTGCCAGCAGTGAAGTCCTAGCGGGGGGCAGCACAGATACGCAGTATTTT. Residues: CASSEVLAGGSTDTQYF.

This rearrangement joins TRBV2 to TRBJ2-3; tentatively, D is TRBD2 (6 bases). Trimming removed 8 bases at V and 4 bases at J, with 10 bases between. This CDR3 has 12 amino acids. From germline, CDR1 is SNHLY and CDR2 FYNNEI. For the CDR3, the DNA is TGTGCCAGCCGATGGGACTCAGATACGCAGTATTTT. As protein: CASRWDSDTQYF. The whole variable domain, remainder taken from reference TRBV2 and TRBJ2-3, is EPEVTQTPSHQVTQMGQEVILRCVPISNHLYFYWYRQILGQKVEFLVSFYNNEISEKSEIFDDQFSVERPDGSNFTLKIRSTKLEDSAMYFCASRWDSDTQYFGPGTRLTVL.

This clone was seen just once. The chain links TRBV28 to TRBJ2-1, with TRBD2 identical over 12 bases. V lost 5 bases to trimming and J lost 8 bases; unmatched junction nucleotides: 4. Germline V lookup: CDR1 MDHEN, CDR2 SYDVKM. The CDR3 runs to 14 residues. Written as DNA, the CDR3 is TGTGCCAGCAGTCAGGGACTAGCGGGTGATGAGCAGTTCTTC. Amino acids: CASSQGLAGDEQFF.